The 2 T cell receptor beta chains given below trace back to one sample, sequenced in a study of blood T cell repertoires in COVID-19. TCRdb keeps only in-frame clones here, not all; method: immunoSEQ multiplex PCR. Of about 52,000 clones listed, about 85% are singletons. Sequencing input: peripheral blood. Receptor source: a human donor in a cohort sampled during active COVID-19.

This clone was observed a single time. The chain couples TRBV28 to TRBJ1-5; D remains unclear. The V gene's germline CDR1 is MDHEN and CDR2 SYDVKM. V was shortened by 3 bases and J by 0 bases, with 12 bases between the two germline ends. CDR3 length: 16 amino acids. CDR3 sequence (DNA): TGTGCCAGCAGTTTTCCCCTAAGAAGTAGCAATCAGCCCCAGCATTTT. Amino acids: CASSFPLRSSNQPQHF.

The chain uses TRBV28 and TRBJ2-3; 11 nucleotides align to TRBD2. The CDR3 runs 16 residues. Germline V gene lookup returns CDR1 MDHEN and CDR2 SYDVKM. After removal of 5 bases from V and 2 bases from J, the junction contained 6 bases not matched to a gene. CDR3 protein: CASSIGTSGHTDTQYF. The CDR3, as DNA: TGTGCCAGCAGTATCGGGACTAGCGGACACACAGATACGCAGTATTTT.